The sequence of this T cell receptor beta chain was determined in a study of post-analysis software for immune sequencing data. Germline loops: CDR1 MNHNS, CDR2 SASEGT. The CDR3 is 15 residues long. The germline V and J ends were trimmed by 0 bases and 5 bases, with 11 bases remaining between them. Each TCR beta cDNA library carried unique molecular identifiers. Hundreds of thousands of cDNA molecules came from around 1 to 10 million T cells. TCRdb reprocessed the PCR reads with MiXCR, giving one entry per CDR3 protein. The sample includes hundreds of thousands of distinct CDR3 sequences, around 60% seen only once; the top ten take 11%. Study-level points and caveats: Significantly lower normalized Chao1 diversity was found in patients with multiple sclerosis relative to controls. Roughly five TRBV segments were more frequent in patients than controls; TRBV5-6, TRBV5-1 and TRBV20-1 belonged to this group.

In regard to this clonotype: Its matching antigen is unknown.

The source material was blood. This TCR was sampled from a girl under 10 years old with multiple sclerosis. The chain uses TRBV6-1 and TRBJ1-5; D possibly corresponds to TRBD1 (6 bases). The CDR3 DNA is TGTGCCAGCAGTGAAGCGGGGGGGCCCCATCAGCCCCAGCATTTT. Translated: CASSEAGGPHQPQHF.